This is a list of T cell receptor beta chains from one sample in a study of CD8+ T cells in alopecia areata. Profiled with immunoSEQ multiplex PCR; TCRdb holds only in-frame clones, not every one. The table shows approximately 150,000 clones, with roughly 60% occurring only once. The sample here was CD4+ T cells sorted from blood, taken at approximately week 56, from a patient treated with tofacitinib. These receptors were obtained from a human donor with alopecia areata. CDR3s include the opening cysteine and the closing phenylalanine or tryptophan. The D gene is left open where the match is weak. A row's size may be missing; if present it is once, few, many or a size class.

clone_size	v_call	d_call	j_call	cdr3_nt	cdr3_aa
few	TRBV29-1	.	TRBJ1-1	TGCAGCGTTGAAAGAGTGAACACTGAAGCTTTCTTT	CSVERVNTEAFF
.	TRBV25-1	.	TRBJ1-5	TGTGCCAGCAGTGAATATGGGGCAGACAATCAGCCCCAGCATTTT	CASSEYGADNQPQHF
few	TRBV7-3	.	TRBJ2-1	TGTGCCAGCAGCTTAAGCTCCTACAATGAGCAGTTCTTC	CASSLSSYNEQFF
.	TRBV7-9	.	TRBJ2-1	TGTGCCAGCAGCCCCCAAATCGAGGAGTTCTTC	CASSPQIEEFF
once	TRBV14	.	TRBJ1-2	TGTGCCAGCAGCCAAATGCGAGAATATGGCTACACCTTC	CASSQMREYGYTF
.	TRBV11-3	.	TRBJ2-1	TGTGCCAGCGACAGCGGGTTAAGCTCCTACAATGAGCAGTTCTTC	CASDSGLSSYNEQFF
.	TRBV15	TRBD1	TRBJ2-7	TGTGCCACCAGCAGGGACAGGGGTAACTACGAGCAGTACTTC	CATSRDRGNYEQYF
few	TRBV7-2	TRBD1	TRBJ1-1	TGTGCCAGCAGCAATCGACAGGGGAACACTGAAGCTTTCTTT	CASSNRQGNTEAFF
.	TRBV29-1	TRBD2	TRBJ2-1	TGCAGCTCGTCCCGTGGGCGGGGGATATTCAATGAGCAGTTCTTC	CSSSRGRGIFNEQFF
.	TRBV5-1	.	TRBJ2-3	TGCGCCAGCAGCATGACTAAAAGCACAGATACGCAGTATTTT	CASSMTKSTDTQYF
.	TRBV29-1	.	TRBJ2-5	TGCAGCGTTGAAGGTCGGATTTCCGAGACCCAGTACTTC	CSVEGRISETQYF
.	TRBV4-2	.	TRBJ2-5	TGTGCCAGCAGCCAAGAAAGGTACCAAGAGACCCAGTACTTC	CASSQERYQETQYF
.	TRBV5-1	.	TRBJ2-3	TGCGCCAGCAGCTTGGTCGGCAACGGAGATACGCAGTATTTT	CASSLVGNGDTQYF
.	TRBV5-1	.	TRBJ1-1	TGCGCCAGCAGCTTGGGGCCAATCAACACTGAAGCTTTCTTT	CASSLGPINTEAFF
.	TRBV30	.	TRBJ2-1	TGTGCCTGGGGTGGAAACCCGAACAATGAGCAGTTCTTC	CAWGGNPNNEQFF
few	TRBV10-3	TRBD2	TRBJ2-3	TGTGCCATCAGTTGGACTAGTGTCACAGATACGCAGTATTTT	CAISWTSVTDTQYF
many	TRBV6-6	.	TRBJ1-5	TGTGCCAGCAGCAGTATTAACGGGGAGAGCAATCAGCCCCAGCATTTT	CASSSINGESNQPQHF
.	TRBV5-1	TRBD1	TRBJ2-7	TGCGCCAGCAGCTTGACCACCCGGGACAGGGGTCCCGAGCAGTACTTC	CASSLTTRDRGPEQYF
.	TRBV19	TRBD1	TRBJ2-7	TGTGCCAGTGCGCCGGGACAGGACAACGAGCAGTACTTC	CASAPGQDNEQYF
.	TRBV10-3	.	TRBJ1-1	TGTGCCATCAGTGGGCAAATTAACACTGAAGCTTTCTTT	CAISGQINTEAFF
.	TRBV27	TRBD2	TRBJ2-3	TGTGCCAGCAGTCCGCCGCTAACGGGGGGTTTAAGAGGCACAGATACGCAGTATTTT	CASSPPLTGGLRGTDTQYF
.	TRBV30	.	TRBJ1-2	TGTGCCTGGAGTGTTAGCGAGAGGAACTATGGCTACACCTTC	CAWSVSERNYGYTF
.	TRBV5-1	.	TRBJ2-7	TGCGCCAGCAGCTTACCTACTGCAACCTACGAGCAGTACTTC	CASSLPTATYEQYF
.	TRBV25-1	.	TRBJ1-5	TGTGCCAGCAGTGACGCGGGCAATCAGCCCCAGCATTTT	CASSDAGNQPQHF
.	TRBV30	.	TRBJ1-2	TGTGCCTGGAGTGTACCACCTTGGGACTACGGCTACACCTTC	CAWSVPPWDYGYTF
.	TRBV19	.	TRBJ2-3	TGTGCCAGTAGAGGCGCGGCCACAGATACGCAGTATTTT	CASRGAATDTQYF
.	TRBV15	TRBD1	TRBJ2-3	TGTGCCACCGGGACAGCCTCCACAGATACGCAGTATTTT	CATGTASTDTQYF
many	TRBV7-2	.	TRBJ2-1	TGTGCCACCGGGGTTTGGGACGGCAATGAGCAGTTCTTC	CATGVWDGNEQFF
.	TRBV19	TRBD1	TRBJ1-5	TGTGCCAGTAGAAACCGGGACAGGGTCCATTTT	CASRNRDRVHF
.	TRBV30	.	TRBJ2-6	TGTGCCTGGAGTGTTAGGGCTGGGGCCAACGTCCTGACTTTC	CAWSVRAGANVLTF
.	TRBV5-1	TRBD1	TRBJ2-7	TGCGCCAGCAGCAGGGGACAGTCCAACGAGCAGTACTTC	CASSRGQSNEQYF
few	TRBV19	.	TRBJ1-2	TGTGCCAGTGCCAAAACAGACAACTATGGCTACACCTTC	CASAKTDNYGYTF
.	TRBV4-1	TRBD2	TRBJ2-1	TGCGCCAGCAGCCAAGAACAGCCTAGCGGGGGGAACAATGAGCAGTTCTTC	CASSQEQPSGGNNEQFF
.	TRBV9	.	TRBJ2-5	TGTGCCAGCAGCGTGGGGGCAGGCCAAGGGGCCCAGTACTTC	CASSVGAGQGAQYF
.	TRBV4-2	.	TRBJ2-5	TGTGCCAGCAGCCAAGTCGGGGGGCCAGAGACCCAGTACTTC	CASSQVGGPETQYF
.	TRBV11-3	.	TRBJ1-6	TGTGCCAGCAGCTTGGGGACCGGAGGTTCACCCCTCCACTTT	CASSLGTGGSPLHF
.	TRBV27	TRBD1	TRBJ1-4	TGTGCCAGCAGTCGGAAACCGGGACAGAGTTATGAAAAACTGTTTTTT	CASSRKPGQSYEKLFF
.	TRBV6-5	.	TRBJ2-7	TGTGCCAGCAGTTACTCGGCAGGGTTGGTCTACGAGCAGTACTTC	CASSYSAGLVYEQYF
.	TRBV6-1	.	TRBJ1-5	TGTGCCAGCAGTGGACAGCTTAATCAGCCCCAGCATTTT	CASSGQLNQPQHF
once	TRBV29-1	.	TRBJ2-3	TGCAGCGTCGCCAGCTTAGGGACCAGCACAGATACGCAGTATTTT	CSVASLGTSTDTQYF
few	TRBV25-1	TRBD1	TRBJ1-6	TGTGCCAGCACACCGGGACAGAATTCACCCCTCCACTTT	CASTPGQNSPLHF
.	TRBV5-1	.	TRBJ1-2	TGCGCCAGCAGCTTGGTAGAATACTATGGCTACACCTTC	CASSLVEYYGYTF
few	TRBV30	.	TRBJ1-1	TGTGCCTGGTCGTTTTCGGGGATTACGAACACTGAAGCTTTCTTT	CAWSFSGITNTEAFF
.	TRBV18	.	TRBJ2-2	TGTGCCAGCTCACCTCCCACAGGGACCGGGGAGCTGTTTTTT	CASSPPTGTGELFF
.	TRBV5-6	.	TRBJ2-7	TGTGCCAGCAGCTTGATACAGGGCTACGAGCAGTACTTC	CASSLIQGYEQYF
.	TRBV9	TRBD1	TRBJ1-1	TGTGCCAGCAGCGTAGTGGGGACAGAAATCGTGAACACTGAAGCTTTCTTT	CASSVVGTEIVNTEAFF
.	TRBV30	.	TRBJ2-7	TGTGCCTGGAGTGTTGACATCTACGAGCAGTACTTC	CAWSVDIYEQYF
few	TRBV29-1	.	TRBJ1-1	TGCAGCGTGGCTAAGGCAGCAGAAGCTTTCTTT	CSVAKAAEAFF
.	TRBV18	.	TRBJ1-1	TGTGCCAGCTCACCATTAAGGAACACTGAAGCTTTCTTT	CASSPLRNTEAFF
few	TRBV30	.	TRBJ2-5	TGTGCCTGGAGTCCCGGGAAAGAGACCCAGTACTTC	CAWSPGKETQYF